This T cell receptor (beta chain) appears in the sequencing data of a study of shared clonotypes between healthy human individuals. Turning to the study itself: Sampling drew on donors who were a couple of women and a few men aged 18 to 49.

Original data processing: In the immunoSEQ data, sequences were junction-only and lacked quality scores, so filtering differed. Profiled with immunoSEQ multiplex PCR; TCRdb holds only in-frame clones, not every one. V and J calls and clone size are as listed in that table; D and trimming were resolved from the DNA. The sample consists of some 2.1 million clones, 80% to 95% of them appearing once. The germline V and J ends were trimmed by 3 bases and 6 bases, with 12 bases remaining between them. The germline CDR1 and CDR2 sequences are LNHNV and YYDKDF (reference sequence). This CDR3 region has 13 residues. This clone came up once. Its antigen is unknown. The naive CD8 fraction comprised CD45RO-negative cells positively selected for CCR7 and excluded terminally differentiated effector memory CD45RA+ cells. The study, taken as a whole, reports: The study generally estimated greater richness for naive than memory subsets.

The TCR comes from a man between 18 and 35 years old in good health. Some clones in this sample may be carry-over from other donors' samples. Input material: naive CD8+ T cells from PBMCs. The chain has TRBV15 and TRBJ2-7, with D perhaps matching TRBD1 or TRBD2 (5 bases each). CDR3 in DNA: TGTGCCACCAGCAGCACCCCGAGGGGCGAGCAGTACTTC. This translates into CATSSTPRGEQYF.